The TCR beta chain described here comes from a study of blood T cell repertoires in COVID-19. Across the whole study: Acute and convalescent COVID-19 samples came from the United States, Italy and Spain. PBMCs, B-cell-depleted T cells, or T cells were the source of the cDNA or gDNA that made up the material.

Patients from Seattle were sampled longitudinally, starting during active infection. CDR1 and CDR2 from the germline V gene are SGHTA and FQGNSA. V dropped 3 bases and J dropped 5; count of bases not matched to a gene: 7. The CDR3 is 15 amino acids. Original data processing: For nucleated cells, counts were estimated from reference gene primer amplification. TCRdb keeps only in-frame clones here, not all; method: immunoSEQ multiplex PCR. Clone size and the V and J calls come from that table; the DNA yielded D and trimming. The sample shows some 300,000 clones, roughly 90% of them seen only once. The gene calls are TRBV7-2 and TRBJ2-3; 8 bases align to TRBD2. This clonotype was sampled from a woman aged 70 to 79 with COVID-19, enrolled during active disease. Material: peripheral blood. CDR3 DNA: TGTGCCAGCAGCTTTAGGCGGGGGGAGGGAGATACGCAGTATTTT. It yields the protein CASSFRRGEGDTQYF.